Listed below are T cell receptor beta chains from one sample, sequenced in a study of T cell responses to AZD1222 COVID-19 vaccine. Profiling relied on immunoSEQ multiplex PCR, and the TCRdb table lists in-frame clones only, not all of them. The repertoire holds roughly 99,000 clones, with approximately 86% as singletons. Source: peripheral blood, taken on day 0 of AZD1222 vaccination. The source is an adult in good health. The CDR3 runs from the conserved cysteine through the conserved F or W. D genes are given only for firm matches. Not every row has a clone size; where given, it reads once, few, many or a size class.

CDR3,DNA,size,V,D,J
CASGLVTGANYGYTF,TGTGCTAGTGGTTTGGTAACGGGAGCTAACTATGGCTACACCTTC,.,TRBV12-5,.,TRBJ1-2
CASSQGGYDQPQHF,TGCGCCAGCAGCCAAGGAGGGTACGATCAGCCCCAGCATTTT,.,TRBV4-1,.,TRBJ1-5
CASSPRRTYEQYF,TGTGCCAGCAGTCCCAGAAGAACCTACGAGCAGTACTTC,once,TRBV27,.,TRBJ2-7
CASSRTGNTEAFF,TGTGCCAGCAGTCGGACAGGGAACACTGAAGCTTTCTTT,.,TRBV12-3/TRBV12-4,TRBD1,TRBJ1-1
CASGDGRNYGYTF,TGTGCCAGCGGCGATGGGAGGAACTATGGCTACACCTTC,.,TRBV14,.,TRBJ1-2
CASSFGDRPYEQYF,TGTGCCAGCAGCTTTGGGGACAGACCCTACGAGCAGTACTTC,.,TRBV11-2,TRBD1,TRBJ2-7
CASGTGRGRGEETQYF,TGTGCCAGCGGCACCGGGCGGGGGCGCGGGGAAGAGACCCAGTACTTC,.,TRBV7-9,.,TRBJ2-5
CASGLESTTGQYF,TGTGCTAGTGGTTTGGAATCGACGACAGGGCAGTATTTT,.,TRBV12-5,.,TRBJ2-3
CASSPRPSLEAFF,TGTGCCAGCAGTCCCAGACCAAGCTTAGAAGCTTTCTTT,.,TRBV6-2/TRBV6-3,.,TRBJ1-1
CASSKAAGEYTEAFF,TGTGCCAGCAGCAAAGCCGCGGGAGAATACACTGAAGCTTTCTTT,.,TRBV3-1/TRBV3-2,.,TRBJ1-1
CASSLADSSNQPQHF,TGTGCCAGCAGCTTAGCCGACAGTAGCAATCAGCCCCAGCATTTT,.,TRBV7-2,.,TRBJ1-5
CAIGTTGRETQYF,TGTGCCATCGGAACGACAGGCAGGGAGACCCAGTACTTC,.,TRBV10-3,.,TRBJ2-5
CAISPDGGELFF,TGTGCCATCAGCCCTGATGGCGGGGAGCTGTTTTTT,.,TRBV10-3,.,TRBJ2-2
CASSFRTGNYEQYF,TGTGCCAGCAGTTTCCGGACAGGGAACTACGAGCAGTACTTC,.,TRBV6-2/TRBV6-3,TRBD1,TRBJ2-7
CSVGGARTHSYEQYF,TGCAGCGTTGGGGGCGCGAGGACTCACTCCTACGAGCAGTACTTC,few,TRBV29-1,.,TRBJ2-7
CASSLFASGLAEGGTQYF,TGTGCCAGCAGTTTATTTGCTTCAGGACTAGCGGAAGGGGGGACCCAGTACTTC,once,TRBV28,TRBD2,TRBJ2-5
CASSRNRNTEAFF,TGTGCCAGCAGCCGAAACAGGAACACTGAAGCTTTCTTT,.,TRBV7-2,.,TRBJ1-1
CASSPQNSYEQYF,TGTGCCAGCAGTCCACAAAATTCCTACGAGCAGTACTTC,.,TRBV6-2/TRBV6-3,.,TRBJ2-7
CASSGRLAQNTGELFF,TGTGCCAGCAGTGGCCGACTAGCCCAGAACACCGGGGAGCTGTTTTTT,.,TRBV6-1,TRBD2,TRBJ2-2
CASSRPGTGGYGYTF,TGTGCCAGCAGCCGCCCCGGGACAGGGGGCTATGGCTACACCTTC,.,TRBV14,TRBD1,TRBJ1-2
CASSLFSGSNQPQHF,TGTGCCAGCAGCTTATTCTCAGGTAGCAATCAGCCCCAGCATTTT,.,TRBV7-6,.,TRBJ1-5
CASSYFSDSEAFF,TGTGCCAGCAGTTACTTTTCGGACAGTGAAGCTTTCTTT,.,TRBV6-5,.,TRBJ1-1
CASSSQDFSYNSPLHF,TGTGCCAGCAGCTCACAGGATTTCTCCTATAATTCACCCCTCCACTTT,few,TRBV11-2,.,TRBJ1-6
CASTLSGGAKRDTQYF,TGTGCCAGCACCTTATCTGGGGGGGCCAAGCGAGATACGCAGTATTTT,.,TRBV7-2,.,TRBJ2-3
CASSQGTGGTAPLHF,TGTGCCAGCAGCCAAGGGACAGGGGGCACGGCACCCCTCCACTTT,.,TRBV3-1/TRBV3-2,TRBD1,TRBJ1-6
CASSLQPSSYNEQFF,TGTGCCAGCAGCCTCCAACCGAGCTCCTACAATGAGCAGTTCTTC,.,TRBV9,.,TRBJ2-1
CASSPSGRGLTGELFF,TGTGCCAGCAGTCCTAGCGGGAGGGGGCTCACCGGGGAGCTGTTTTTT,.,TRBV5-4,TRBD2,TRBJ2-2
CASSVVGSSTDTQYF,TGTGCCAGCAGCGTAGTGGGCAGTTCCACAGATACGCAGTATTTT,.,TRBV9,.,TRBJ2-3
CASSLGKGSSGANVLTF,TGTGCCAGCAGCCTCGGGAAGGGTAGCTCTGGGGCCAACGTCCTGACTTTC,.,TRBV3-1/TRBV3-2,.,TRBJ2-6
CASRLRQGGNYGYTF,TGTGCCAGTAGGCTCAGACAGGGGGGGAACTATGGCTACACCTTC,.,TRBV19,TRBD1,TRBJ1-2
CASRHTGGSYNEQFF,TGTGCCAGCAGGCATACAGGGGGCTCCTACAATGAGCAGTTCTTC,.,TRBV7-9,TRBD1,TRBJ2-1
CASSRPGTSGVKMGYEQYF,TGTGCCAGCTCGAGGCCAGGGACTAGCGGGGTTAAAATGGGCTACGAGCAGTACTTC,.,TRBV18,TRBD2,TRBJ2-7
CASRQTKDTDLYNEQFF,TGTGCCAGCAGACAAACGAAGGACACGGATCTTTACAATGAGCAGTTCTTC,.,TRBV7-9,.,TRBJ2-1
CASSTSGSYEQYF,TGTGCCAGCAGTACTAGCGGGAGCTACGAGCAGTACTTC,few,TRBV27,TRBD2,TRBJ2-7
CAISESLGDYPDTQYF,TGTGCCATCAGTGAGTCGCTGGGGGATTACCCGGATACGCAGTATTTT,.,TRBV10-3,.,TRBJ2-3
CATSRGRNQPQHF,TGTGCCACCTCCAGGGGGCGCAATCAGCCCCAGCATTTT,.,TRBV24-1,TRBD1,TRBJ1-5
CASSPFFLGGKWNGELFF,TGTGCCAGCAGCCCCTTCTTCCTGGGGGGGAAGTGGAACGGGGAGCTGTTTTTT,.,TRBV14,TRBD2,TRBJ2-2
CASSVGLGDNVEKLFF,TGTGCCAGCAGCGTAGGCTTAGGGGACAACGTTGAAAAACTGTTTTTT,.,TRBV9,.,TRBJ1-4